This T cell receptor beta chain came from a study of T cell responses to AZD1222 COVID-19 vaccine. Across the study: Analyses pooled second doses at about 4 or about 12 weeks. Findings and limits, study-wide: Breadth and depth of Spike-specific TCRs rose after two AZD1222 doses. In a largely white British group with more females than males, clonal diversity was possibly underestimated.

On this clone: The antigen remains unidentified.

Produced via immunoSEQ multiplex PCR; TCRdb's table is partial and in-frame only. The sample lists roughly 140,000 clones; about nine tenths were seen once. Germline CDR1 MDHEN, CDR2 SYDVKM. This CDR3 contains 13 residues. With 6 bases removed from V and 3 bases from J, the gap between germline ends came to 11 bases. Sequenced material: peripheral blood, taken on day 0 of AZD1222 vaccination. The receptor was derived from an adult in good health. The chain carries TRBV28 and TRBJ2-5; D gene uncertain. CDR3 sequence reads: CASSEAGKETQYF. The DNA of the CDR3 is TGTGCCAGCAGCGAGGCCGGTAAAGAGACCCAGTACTTC.